This TCR beta chain was sequenced in a study of blood T cell repertoires in COVID-19. The overall study: The samples span acute and convalescent COVID-19 from the United States, Italy and Spain. T cells, B-cell-depleted T cells, or PBMCs supplied cDNA or gDNA.

The CDR3 has 16 amino acids. In germline, CDR1 is MNHNY, CDR2 SVGAGI (reference sequence). Trimming stripped 10 bases from V and 1 base from J, with 19 bases between. Original handling: Estimation of nucleated cell counts was performed using reference gene primer amplification. Method: immunoSEQ multiplex PCR; TCRdb's copy keeps in-frame clones and lacks some. V and J calls and clone size are copied from that table; D and trimming were computed from the DNA. In the table there are about 170,000 clones, 88% of which are singletons. This clone was seen a single time. The sequenced sample consisted of peripheral blood. The source is a man aged 55 to 70 with acute or convalescent COVID-19. The V gene is TRBV6-6, the J gene TRBJ2-2; possible D gene TRBD1, 6 bases. Here the CDR3 reads CATLRGTKGNTGELFF. The DNA of the CDR3 is TGTGCCACCCTAAGGGGGACGAAGGGGAACACCGGGGAGCTGTTTTTT.